This TCR beta chain was recorded in a study of Ad26.COV2.S vaccination and SARS-CoV-2 variants. Study-level information: Intramuscular Ad26.COV2.S doses were given once or twice, 56 days apart.

A word on this clone: Antigen unknown.

The CDR3 consists of 16 residues. The V gene's germline CDR1 is LGHDT and CDR2 YNNKEL (reference sequence). V shed 1 base and J shed 9 bases, with 21 bases lying between them. Treatment described: around 19 received Ad26.COV2.S at low or high dose, single or two shots; several received placebo; per-sample allocation not given. The study sampled participants on day 63 after the first vaccine or placebo injection. Whoever gave the sample was an adult aged 18-55 years in Boston. The protocol was immunoSEQ multiplex PCR, while the TCRdb copy is restricted to in-frame clones and leaves out a portion. In the table there are 350,000 to 450,000 clones, approximately 89% of which are singletons. Study conclusions and caveats: Similar non-spike TCR breadth was observed in recipients of vaccine and of placebo. Quantification of TCR breadth and depth may have yielded underestimates of total T cell responses.

This rearrangement joins TRBV3-1 (or the pseudogene TRBV3-2) to TRBJ2-5; D tentatively fits TRBD1 or TRBD2 (5 bases each). The source material was peripheral blood, sampled in a trial of Ad26.COV2.S vaccine versus placebo. This clonotype was sampled from a person between 18 and 60 years old who received the Ad26.COV2.S COVID-19 vaccine or a placebo. CDR3 residues: CASSQAGTSPGRAQYF. The CDR3 coding sequence is TGTGCCAGCAGCCAAGCCGGGACCAGCCCCGGTAGGGCCCAGTACTTC.